The 31 T cell receptor beta chains below were found in one sample sequenced in a study of cytomegalovirus exposure and HLA in healthy donors. Some clones are missing from TCRdb's copy, which holds only in-frame ones; the method was immunoSEQ multiplex PCR. The table has around 190,000 clones, around 88% seen once; the top ten hold over 1.1%. The sample was PBMCs. The receptor source for this set is a woman aged 18-29 years in good health and CMV-seronegative.

The chain employs TRBV7-2 and TRBJ2-2, with unresolved D. V was clipped by 8 bases and J by 4 bases, with 14 bases between them. Germline V gene sequence: CDR1 SGHTA, CDR2 FQGNSA. The CDR3 loop spans 14 amino acids. The CDR3 DNA follows: TGTGCCAGCGGTCCGACTGTACGCACCGGGGAGCTGTTTTTT. The encoded protein is CASGPTVRTGELFF.

The V call is TRBV7-9, the J call TRBJ1-3, with TRBD1 as a possible D gene (5 bases). The CDR3 is made up of 15 amino acids. Germline V gene data show CDR1 as SEHNR and CDR2 as FQNEAQ (reference sequence). V dropped 6 bases and J dropped 0 bases, with 12 bases sitting between them. CDR3 nucleotide sequence: TGTGCCAGCAGTATGACAGCAGCCTCTGGAAACACCATATATTTT. This gives the protein CASSMTAASGNTIYF. The variable domain in full, with the rest retrieved from reference TRBV7-9 and TRBJ1-3, is DTGVSQNPRHKITKRGQNVTFRCDPISEHNRLYWYRQTLGQGPEFLTYFQNEAQLEKSRLLSDRFSAERPKGSFSTLEIQRTEQGDSAMYLCASSMTAASGNTIYFGEGSWLTVV.

Only a few counts were recorded for this clone. The DNA for the CDR3 is TGCGCCAGCAGTAGGGGACTCTATTACGAGCAGTACTTC. This encodes CASSRGLYYEQYF. This chain joins TRBV10-1 and TRBJ2-7; the D gene is possibly TRBD2 (6 bases). CDR3 size: 13 residues. Germline V CDR1 and CDR2: WNHNN, SYGVQD (reference sequence). V gave up 5 bases and J gave up 4 bases, with 12 bases separating them.

As regards this clone: Within the sample, other DNA sequences also encode this same CDR3. Here the CDR3 DNA reads TGCGCCAGCAGCCGCGACTTCTCCTACGAGCAGTACTTC. It encodes CASSRDFSYEQYF. The V gene is TRBV5-1, the J gene TRBJ2-7; D unresolved. V was shortened by 4 bases and J by 0 bases, with 8 bases between the two germline ends. This CDR3 is 13 amino acids long. Germline V gives CDR1 SGHRS, CDR2 YFSETQ.

The chain combines TRBV7-9 with TRBJ2-1; no definite D call. V was trimmed by 0 bases and J by 1 base, leaving 7 bases between them. This CDR3 region has 15 residues. CDR1 is SEHNR and CDR2 is FQNEAQ in the germline V gene (reference sequence). For the CDR3, the DNA is TGTGCCAGCAGCTTAGCGGTCGGGTCCTACAATGAGCAGTTCTTC. Translating it yields CASSLAVGSYNEQFF.

The chain couples TRBV29-1 to TRBJ1-3; D may be TRBD1 (6 bases). Germline CDR1 reads SQVTM; CDR2 reads ANQGSEA. V shed 0 bases and J shed 7 bases, with 19 bases lying between them. The CDR3 length is 16 residues. CDR3 DNA: TGCAGCGTTGAAGAAGGTGGCAGGGGTGTAGGTAACACCATATATTTT. As protein: CSVEEGGRGVGNTIYF.

The J gene is TRBJ1-5, the V gene TRBV5-5; TRBD1 agrees at 7 bases. Germline V gene lookup returns CDR1 SGHKS and CDR2 YYEKEE (reference sequence). The CDR3 length is 14 residues. J gave up 2 bases and V 5 bases, and 4 bases lay outside the gene matches. CDR3 sequence reads: CASSPGTGNQPQHF. Here the CDR3 DNA reads TGTGCCAGCAGTCCCGGGACAGGCAATCAGCCCCAGCATTTT.

The rearrangement uses TRBV14 and TRBJ2-2, with a weak D call TRBD1 (6 bases). In germline, CDR1 is SGHDN, CDR2 FVKESK. The V end lost 1 base, the J end lost 6 bases, and 12 bases lay between the germline ends. The length of the CDR3 is 15 residues. The DNA of the CDR3 is TGTGCCAGCAGCCAAGTTCAGGGGATCTCCGGGGAGCTGTTTTTT. It codes for CASSQVQGISGELFF.

V usage is TRBV27 and J usage is TRBJ2-3, with 11 bases fitting TRBD2. J gave up 3 bases and V 1 base, and 6 bases lay outside the gene matches. CDR3 size: 17 residues. Germline V CDR1 and CDR2: MNHEY, SMNVEV (reference sequence). The CDR3 DNA reads as TGTGCCAGCAGTTTATGGGGTACTAGCGGGAGTACAGATACGCAGTATTTT. Translating it yields CASSLWGTSGSTDTQYF.

The chain combines TRBV5-1 with TRBJ2-7, with a possible D match to TRBD2 (5 bases). CDR3 length: 14 residues. V was pared by 2 bases and J by 1 base, with 10 bases between. Germline CDR1 and CDR2: SGHRS and YFSETQ. The CDR3 spells CASSFSGESYEQYF. As DNA, the CDR3 is TGCGCCAGCAGCTTTTCCGGGGAATCCTACGAGCAGTACTTC. The whole variable domain, remainder taken from reference TRBV5-1 and TRBJ2-7, is KAGVTQTPRYLIKTRGQQVTLSCSPISGHRSVSWYQQTPGQGLQFLFEYFSETQRNKGNFPGRFSGRQFSNSRSEMNVSTLELGDSALYLCASSFSGESYEQYFGPGTRLTVT.

J is TRBJ1-1 and V is TRBV18; TRBD1 is a possible D gene (6 bases). Germline CDR1 reads KGHSH; CDR2 reads LQKENI. The CDR3 covers 16 residues. V gave up 2 bases and J gave up 0 bases, with 13 bases separating them. CDR3 amino acids: CASSPSTGIMNTEAFF. For the CDR3, the DNA is TGTGCCAGCTCACCATCTACAGGGATAATGAACACTGAAGCTTTCTTT.

The genes are TRBV4-1 and TRBJ2-3; 9 bases map to TRBD2. V dropped 7 bases and J dropped 6; count of bases not matched to a gene: 5. Germline V gives CDR1 MGHRA, CDR2 YSYEKL. The CDR3 has 13 amino acids. The CDR3 reads CASTGSGRDTQYF. DNA of the CDR3: TGCGCCAGCACAGGGAGCGGGAGGGATACGCAGTATTTT.

J is TRBJ2-3 and V is TRBV2; 12 bases are a match to TRBD2. There are 19 residues in the CDR3. V gave up 9 bases and J gave up 0 bases; unmatched junction bases: 16. Germline values: CDR1 SNHLY, CDR2 FYNNEI. The CDR3 DNA sequence: TGTGCCAGTCAAAGGACTAGCGGGATCGGCGCGAGGAGCACAGATACGCAGTATTTT. It codes for CASQRTSGIGARSTDTQYF.

This sequence joins TRBV18 and TRBJ2-1; TRBD1 agrees at 9 bases. This CDR3 spans 15 amino acids. Trimming at V came to 3 bases and at J to 6 bases, leaving 6 bases not matched to a gene. Looked up from germline, CDR1 is KGHSH and CDR2 is LQKENI. The CDR3 sequence: CASSPPDRGFNEQFF. In DNA form, the CDR3 reads TGTGCCAGCTCACCCCCGGACAGGGGTTTCAATGAGCAGTTCTTC. The full variable domain, its missing parts supplied by reference TRBV18 and TRBJ2-1, is NAGVMQNPRHLVRRRGQEARLRCSPMKGHSHVYWYRQLPEEGLKFMVYLQKENIIDESGMPKERFSAEFPKEGPSILRIQQVVRGDSAAYFCASSPPDRGFNEQFFGPGTRLTVL.

This sequence joins TRBV7-9 and TRBJ1-4; 7 nucleotides agree with TRBD1. V trimming: 3 bases; J trimming: 4 bases; junction bases outside the gene matches: 2. Looked up from germline, CDR1 is SEHNR and CDR2 is FQNEAQ (reference sequence). The CDR3 totals 14 residues. This CDR3 is CASSFTGVNEKLFF. Here the CDR3 DNA reads TGTGCCAGCAGCTTTACAGGGGTTAATGAAAAACTGTTTTTT.

J is TRBJ1-1 and V is TRBV13; 7 bases align to TRBD1. CDR1 is PRHDT, CDR2 FYEKMQ, per germline (reference sequence). The CDR3 is 16 residues long. Trimming removed 5 bases from V and 3 bases from J; junction bases left unmatched: 12. The CDR3 DNA reads TGTGCCAGCAGCGTCCGACAGGGAGTCTTTGACACTGAAGCTTTCTTT. Amino acids: CASSVRQGVFDTEAFF.

The DNA for the CDR3 is TGTGCCAGCAGCCCGTTGACAGGGATCAACGAGCAGTACTTC. Its protein is CASSPLTGINEQYF. The chain recombines TRBV11-2 with TRBJ2-7; 7 nucleotides line up with TRBD1. V lost 5 bases, J lost 5 bases, and 9 bases stayed unmatched. Germline assignment: CDR1 SGHAT and CDR2 FQNNGV. CDR3 size: 14 residues.

The gene calls are TRBV6-1 and TRBJ1-5; 7 bases agree with TRBD1. From germline, CDR1 is MNHNS and CDR2 SASEGT. Unmatched junction bases numbered 1, after V lost 2 bases and J lost 0 bases. The CDR3 runs 15 residues. The CDR3 region is CASSEWTGSNQPQHF. For the CDR3, the DNA is TGTGCCAGCAGTGAATGGACAGGTAGCAATCAGCCCCAGCATTTT.

V usage is TRBV19 and J usage is TRBJ2-7, with D maybe TRBD1 (5 bases). In germline, CDR1 is LNHDA, CDR2 SQIVND (reference sequence). The CDR3 totals 13 residues. Trimming took off 5 bases at V and 6 bases at J, with 14 bases between the two ends. In DNA form, the CDR3 reads TGTGCCAGTAGTCCTAGGACAAGGGTCGAGCAGTACTTC. Encoded protein: CASSPRTRVEQYF.

Only a few counts were recorded for this clone. The gene calls are TRBV30 and TRBJ1-6; D call uncertain. Germline-derived CDR1 and CDR2 are GTSNPN and SVGIG (reference sequence). CDR3 length: 13 residues. V lost 6 bases, J lost 7 bases, and 13 bases lay in between. CDR3 in amino acids: CACRTTVNSPLHF. The CDR3 DNA follows: TGTGCCTGCCGCACCACGGTCAATTCACCCCTCCACTTT.

The rearrangement links TRBV4-1 to TRBJ1-4, with D hard to call. The V end lost 4 bases, the J end lost 7 bases, and 16 bases lay between the germline ends. The length of the CDR3 is 15 residues. Germline CDR1 and CDR2: MGHRA and YSYEKL. The CDR3 region is CASSPLELVSEKLFF. CDR3 nucleotides: TGCGCCAGCAGCCCCTTGGAGTTAGTTTCTGAAAAACTGTTTTTT.

This chain connects TRBV19 to TRBJ2-7; TRBD2 agrees at 8 bases. Germline V gene lookup returns CDR1 LNHDA and CDR2 SQIVND (reference sequence). The CDR3 consists of 14 residues. V dropped 5 bases and J dropped 4; count of bases not matched to a gene: 7. CDR3 region: CASSPRLARYEQYF. The CDR3 DNA reads TGTGCCAGTAGTCCACGACTAGCGAGGTACGAGCAGTACTTC.

The V call is TRBV11-2, the J call TRBJ2-7; perhaps TRBD2 as D (5 bases). Germline-derived CDR1 and CDR2 are SGHAT and FQNNGV. Between the trimmed V and J ends, which lost 3 bases and 2 bases, there was a span of 5 bases. The CDR3 contains 12 residues. The CDR3 protein is CASSFSAYEQYF. The CDR3 DNA reads as TGTGCCAGCAGCTTTAGCGCCTACGAGCAGTACTTC. Combining the CDR3 with reference TRBV11-2 and TRBJ2-7 gives the whole variable domain EAGVAQSPRYKIIEKRQSVAFWCNPISGHATLYWYQQILGQGPKLLIQFQNNGVVDDSQLPKDRFSAERLKGVDSTLKIQPAKLEDSAVYLCASSFSAYEQYFGPGTRLTVT.

This chain connects TRBV29-1 to TRBJ2-6, with D hard to call. This CDR3 comprises 15 residues. Germline V gene data show CDR1 as SQVTM and CDR2 as ANQGSEA. V was clipped by 4 bases and J by 2 bases, with 12 bases between them. The CDR3 loop reads CSVGIGEAGANVLTF. The CDR3 DNA sequence: TGCAGCGTTGGCATCGGAGAAGCTGGGGCCAACGTCCTGACTTTC. The full variable domain, completed using reference TRBV29-1 and TRBJ2-6, is SAVISQKPSRDICQRGTSLTIQCQVDSQVTMMFWYRQQPGQSLTLIATANQGSEATYESGFVIDKFPISRPNLTFSTLTVSNMSPEDSSIYLCSVGIGEAGANVLTFGAGSRLTVL.

In nucleotides, the CDR3 is TGTGCCAGCAGTCCACTATACAACAGGGCCAGCTCCTACAATGAGCAGTTCTTC. Protein sequence: CASSPLYNRASSYNEQFF. The chain uses TRBV27 and TRBJ2-1; perhaps TRBD1 as D (6 bases). Per the germline V gene, CDR1 is MNHEY and CDR2 is SMNVEV (reference sequence). The CDR3 contains 18 residues. The ends were cut back, 5 bases at V and 0 bases at J, with 20 bases in the middle.

The V gene is TRBV5-8, the J gene TRBJ2-6, with a weak D call TRBD1 (6 bases). This CDR3 contains 14 residues. Per the germline V gene, CDR1 is SGHTS and CDR2 is YDEGEE. V lost 10 bases and J 1 base, leaving 12 bases between the germline ends. The CDR3 DNA is TGTGCCCTGGGACATGGGTCTGGGGCCAACGTCCTGACTTTC. This encodes CALGHGSGANVLTF. Drawing the rest from reference TRBV5-8 and TRBJ2-6, the complete variable domain is EAGVTQSPTHLIKTRGQQATLRCSPISGHTSVYWYQQALGLGLQFLLWYDEGEERNRGNFPPRFSGRQFPNYSSELNVNALELEDSALYLCALGHGSGANVLTFGAGSRLTVL.

The chain joins TRBV27 to TRBJ2-1; 11 bases are a match to TRBD2. Germline trimming cut 4 bases from V and 7 bases from J; bases unmatched to any gene: 12. From germline, CDR1 is MNHEY and CDR2 SMNVEV (reference sequence). The CDR3 is 17 residues long. The CDR3 DNA follows: TGTGCCAGCAGTTCGACCCATAGCGGGAGGGCTCTAAATGAGCAGTTCTTC. Protein: CASSSTHSGRALNEQFF.

The genes are TRBV7-6 and TRBJ2-5, with TRBD2 as a possible D gene (5 bases). The CDR3 spans 13 residues. V gave up 5 bases and J gave up 2 bases, with 9 bases separating them. Germline CDR1 is SGHVS and CDR2 is FNYEAQ. CDR3 nucleotides: TGTGCCAGCAGCCGACTAAGTCAAGAGACCCAGTACTTC. Encoded protein: CASSRLSQETQYF.

This chain connects TRBV9 to TRBJ2-2; 8 nucleotides line up with TRBD1. V was pared by 1 base and J by 1 base, with 6 bases of the junction left unmatched. The CDR3 sequence is 17 residues long. Per the germline V gene, CDR1 is SGDLS and CDR2 is YYNGEE. The CDR3 bases are TGTGCCAGCAGCGTACAAGGGACAGGAGAGAACACCGGGGAGCTGTTTTTT. Its translation: CASSVQGTGENTGELFF.

V is TRBV9 and J is TRBJ2-1, with 10 nucleotides matching TRBD2. CDR1 and CDR2 (germline): SGDLS, YYNGEE. The CDR3 covers 15 residues. The V and J ends lost 3 bases and 7 bases, in that order; junction bases with no gene match: 7. The CDR3 nucleotides are TGTGCCAGCAGCGCCCGGACTAGCGGAAGAAATGAGCAGTTCTTC. Translating gives CASSARTSGRNEQFF.

This sequence joins TRBV4-1 and TRBJ1-3; 9 bases are a match to TRBD1. The germline V gene encodes CDR1 MGHRA and CDR2 YSYEKL. The length of the CDR3 is 15 residues. J lost 4 bases, V lost 4 bases, and 5 bases had no gene match. The CDR3 loop reads CASSPWDREGNTIYF. CDR3 nucleotides: TGCGCCAGCAGCCCGTGGGACAGGGAAGGAAACACCATATATTTT.